These T cell receptor beta chains were read from a single sample in a study of cytomegalovirus exposure and HLA in healthy donors. Libraries were prepared by immunoSEQ multiplex PCR; TCRdb keeps only in-frame clonotypes and omits some of them. The sample holds roughly 170,000 clones, roughly 80% seen once. Sequencing input: PBMCs. The source is a boy aged 5-17 years in good health and CMV-seronegative. CDR3s include the opening cysteine and the closing phenylalanine or tryptophan. D genes are given only for firm matches. The size of a clone is reported for some rows only, either as once, few or many, or as a class for expanded clones.

D gene	V gene	J gene	clone size	CDR3 DNA	CDR3 protein
.	TRBV9	TRBJ2-4	.	TGTGCCAGCAGCACAAGTCGGGGTTTAGCCAAAAACATTCAGTACTTC	CASSTSRGLAKNIQYF
.	TRBV14	TRBJ1-2	few	TGTGCCAGCAGCCAAGATCTGGGAGGGGACATCGATGGCTACACCTTC	CASSQDLGGDIDGYTF
TRBD1	TRBV6-1	TRBJ1-1	.	TGTGCCAGCAGTGAATGGTACGACAGGGTAGAGCCTGAAGCTTTCTTT	CASSEWYDRVEPEAFF
TRBD2	TRBV5-1	TRBJ2-1	.	TGCGCCAGCAGCGGGACTAGCGGGGGGGGTAGTATCCATGAGCAGTTCTTC	CASSGTSGGGSIHEQFF
.	TRBV14	TRBJ1-6	.	TGTGCCAGCAGGGCAGGGACCTATAATTCACCCCTCCACTTT	CASRAGTYNSPLHF
TRBD1	TRBV19	TRBJ2-7	.	TGTGCCAGTAGTTCCGGACAGGGGGCCTACGAGCAGTACTTC	CASSSGQGAYEQYF
TRBD1	TRBV5-5	TRBJ2-7	.	TGTGCCAGCAGCGGACAGGGCTACGAGCAGTACTTC	CASSGQGYEQYF
TRBD1	TRBV4-1	TRBJ1-1	once	TGCGCCAGCAGCCAACCGGCATTGTCGGCAGGGGGCAACGGCACTGAAGCTTTCTTT	CASSQPALSAGGNGTEAFF
.	TRBV7-9	TRBJ1-2	few	TGTGCCAGCAGCTTAAGCGAACGGGGGAGAGACTATGGCTACACCTTC	CASSLSERGRDYGYTF
.	TRBV7-2	TRBJ1-1	few	TGTGCCAGCAGCTTCCAGGGTTTGAACACTGAAGCTTTCTTT	CASSFQGLNTEAFF
TRBD1	TRBV19	TRBJ1-2	once	TGTGCCAGCAGACAGGGGGGTAACTATGGCTACACCTTC	CASRQGGNYGYTF
TRBD1	TRBV7-8	TRBJ2-1	.	TGTGCCAGCAGCTTACCCGGACAGGGGGCCCCCAACTTTGACAATGAGCAGTTCTTC	CASSLPGQGAPNFDNEQFF
.	TRBV28	TRBJ1-2	.	TGTGCCAGCAGTACGGGGACTCTCCCTGTGGGCTACACCTTC	CASSTGTLPVGYTF
.	TRBV5-6	TRBJ1-2	.	TGTGCCAGCAGCTTGGCCGCTAACTATGGCTACACCTTC	CASSLAANYGYTF
.	TRBV6-5	TRBJ1-3	.	TGTGCCAGCAGTTACTCAGGGCGGACAGCTGGAAACACCATATATTTT	CASSYSGRTAGNTIYF
.	TRBV5-1	TRBJ1-5	.	TGCGCCAGCAGCCCGTCCGGGACTTACAATCAGCCCCAGCATTTT	CASSPSGTYNQPQHF
TRBD1	TRBV6-1	TRBJ1-5	medium-sized	TGTGCCAGCAGTGAAGCGATGGACAGGGCTCAGCCCCAGCATTTT	CASSEAMDRAQPQHF
.	TRBV19	TRBJ1-3	.	TGTGCCAGTAGTATAGATCGTGTTAGCTCTGGAAACACCATATATTTT	CASSIDRVSSGNTIYF